This TCR beta chain was documented in a study (dated by TCRdb to 2012 to 2014). This clonotype was seen a handful of times. Its recognized antigen is unknown. Per-base quality was not reported, and no clone a single base away is much larger than it. The sample was run on an Illumina Genome Analyzer IIx. The public reads were quality trimmed at Q25 with fastp and then assembled into clones with MiXCR by TCRdb, keeping productive beta chains. Each record represents a unique CDR3 protein, reported with the most common genes and DNA among its rows. This sample has roughly 7,100 distinct CDR3 sequences in its table, and roughly 32% of those were observed once. In total, the top ten clones hold approximately 23% of the sample. The CDR3, from cysteine to phenylalanine, totals 13 residues. Here the CDR3 DNA is all that survives: 39 bases in frame from base 1. Trimming takes 4 bases from V and 2 bases from J, and the germline ends sit 8 bases apart. Reading the germline V gene (reference sequence) gives CDR1 LNHDA and CDR2 SQIVND.

This receptor was taken from a human donor. The chain is assembled from TRBV19 and TRBJ1-2, with the D gene not clear enough to name. Sequencing used blood. The DNA sequence follows: TGTGCCAGTAGTAATTGGGAGAACTATGGCTACACCTTC. The encoded protein is CASSNWENYGYTF.